The rows below give T cell receptor beta chains drawn from one sample of a study of blood T cells in healthy people across ages. A single record per CDR3 protein comes from TCRdb applying MiXCR to the 5' RACE reads. The sample carries 1.5 million to 2 million distinct CDR3 sequences, roughly 43% recorded once. Sequencing used blood. These receptors were collected from a human donor in good health. Each CDR3 is given with its conserved first and last residue. D genes are given only for firm matches. Expanded clones are given a class, and other clones once, few, many or no size at all.

TRBJ2-1 | . | . | TRBV9 | TGTGCCAGCAGCGTAGCTCCAACGGCCTCCCCCTACAATGAGCAGTTCTTC | CASSVAPTASPYNEQFF
TRBJ2-5 | . | few | TRBV4-2 | TGTGCCAGCAGCCAAGGGGCAGGGCCACAAGAGACCCAGTACTTC | CASSQGAGPQETQYF
TRBJ1-2 | TRBD1 | once | TRBV24-1 | TGTGCCACCAGTGATCGGGACAGACTTTATGGCTACACCTTC | CATSDRDRLYGYTF
TRBJ2-7 | . | . | TRBV6-2/TRBV6-3 | TGTGCCAGCAGTCCCCCGGGGACCAGCTCCTACGAGCAGTACTTC | CASSPPGTSSYEQYF
TRBJ2-7 | . | . | TRBV27 | TGTGCCAGCAGTCCCTGTCAGGGATCCTACGAGCAGTACTTC | CASSPCQGSYEQYF
TRBJ1-2 | TRBD1 | . | TRBV7-9 | TGTGCCAGCAGCTCTCCCGACAGGGCCCCTCTTTATGGCTACACCTTC | CASSSPDRAPLYGYTF
TRBJ2-7 | TRBD2 | . | TRBV11-1 | TGTGCCAGCAGCCCAACGACTAGCGGGGTTTCCTACGAGCAGTACTTC | CASSPTTSGVSYEQYF
TRBJ2-1 | TRBD1 | few | TRBV7-8 | TGTGCCAGCAGCTCAAACTTCTTCTCCGGGACAGGGGATTACAATGAGCAGTTCTTC | CASSSNFFSGTGDYNEQFF
TRBJ2-7 | . | . | TRBV6-2/TRBV6-3 | TGTGCCAGCAGTTTTCGACAGCCGTTCTCCTACGAGCAGTACTTC | CASSFRQPFSYEQYF
TRBJ2-1 | . | many | TRBV18 | TGTGCCAGCTCATCCCTAATAGCGGCGTATGAGCAGTTCTTC | CASSSLIAAYEQFF
TRBJ2-2 | . | . | TRBV7-9 | TGTGCCAGCAGCGCCCGACAGGACAAGAACACCGGGGAGCTGTTTTTT | CASSARQDKNTGELFF